This T cell receptor beta chain is from a study of shared clonotypes between healthy human individuals. The junction had 9 bases not matched to a gene; V was cut back by 10 bases and J by 3 bases. Germline V gives CDR1 MNHNS, CDR2 SASEGT. The CDR3 totals 14 residues. Sequenced by immunoSEQ multiplex PCR; TCRdb stores in-frame clones only, minus some. The table shows about 1.5 million clones, with around 97% occurring only once. This clonotype was obtained from a man aged 25 to 40 in good health. The rearrangement uses TRBV6-1 and TRBJ2-7; the match to TRBD1 covers 10 bases. The sample consisted of naive CD4+ T cells sorted from blood. Documented subset: CD45RA+ positively selected. This CDR3 reads CATLGGQGDYEQYF. The CDR3 DNA sequence: TGTGCCACCCTAGGAGGACAGGGGGACTACGAGCAGTACTTC.